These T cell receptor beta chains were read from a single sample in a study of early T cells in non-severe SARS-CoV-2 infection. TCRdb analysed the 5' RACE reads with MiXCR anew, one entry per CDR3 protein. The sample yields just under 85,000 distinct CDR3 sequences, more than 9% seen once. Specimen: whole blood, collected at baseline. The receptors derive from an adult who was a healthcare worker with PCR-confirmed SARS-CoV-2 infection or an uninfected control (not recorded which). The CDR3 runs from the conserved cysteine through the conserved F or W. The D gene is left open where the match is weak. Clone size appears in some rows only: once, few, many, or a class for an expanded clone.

TGTGCCAGCAGGACAGGGGACACCGGGGAGCTGTTTTTT,CASRTGDTGELFF,TRBD1,few,TRBJ2-2,TRBV6-2/TRBV6-3,13
TGCAGTGCCCAGGGCCTCCCGGGACAGGGAAGGGACGAGCAGTTCTTC,CSAQGLPGQGRDEQFF,TRBD1,few,TRBJ2-1,TRBV20-1,16
TGCAGTGCTTCTACCCCTCAAGCGGGGAAAAACATTCAGTACTTC,CSASTPQAGKNIQYF,TRBD2,many,TRBJ2-4,TRBV20-1,15
TGTGCCAGCATCTTAGGCGGGGGCCCCTACAATGAGCAGTTCTTC,CASILGGGPYNEQFF,-,many,TRBJ2-1,TRBV6-6,15
TGCGCCAGCAGATCGGTGGGACAGACCTACGAGCAGTACTTC,CASRSVGQTYEQYF,TRBD1,many,TRBJ2-7,TRBV5-1,14
TGTGCCATCAGTGAACGGGACGTGCAGTACTTC,CAISERDVQYF,-,-,TRBJ2-7,TRBV10-3,11
TGTGCCAGCAGCCTAAGGCGGGGCACTGAAGCTTTCTTT,CASSLRRGTEAFF,-,few,TRBJ1-1,TRBV7-9,13
TGTGCCAGCAGTTCCCAGCTCTTGGTAGCGAAAGACAATGAGCAGTTCTTC,CASSSQLLVAKDNEQFF,-,-,TRBJ2-1,TRBV28,17
TGTGCCAGTAGTGTGGGTTCGGGGTACAATGAGCAGTTCTTC,CASSVGSGYNEQFF,-,-,TRBJ2-1,TRBV19,14
TGTGCCAGCAGTAGGGACTCCGGCGGTTCACCCCTCCACTTT,CASSRDSGGSPLHF,-,-,TRBJ1-6,TRBV7-2,14
TGTGCCACCAGCAGACGAGCGGGAGTTGCGGCAGATACGCAGTATTTT,CATSRRAGVAADTQYF,TRBD2,-,TRBJ2-3,TRBV15,16
TGCAGTGCTAGAACAGGGTTGAACACTGAAGCTTTCTTT,CSARTGLNTEAFF,-,many,TRBJ1-1,TRBV20-1,13
TGCAGCGTTGGCCCCCACGGGGGACCCCAGTACTTC,CSVGPHGGPQYF,-,many,TRBJ2-5,TRBV29-1,12
TGTGCCAGCAGCCAAGCCCCTACTAGCGGGGGGCGGGATGAGCAGTTCTTC,CASSQAPTSGGRDEQFF,TRBD2,few,TRBJ2-1,TRBV3-1,17
TGTGCCATCAGTGAGGGGCCCACTAACTATGGCTACACCTTC,CAISEGPTNYGYTF,-,-,TRBJ1-2,TRBV10-3,14
TGTGCCAGCAGTCTCCCCCGGGGTACGCAGTATTTT,CASSLPRGTQYF,-,few,TRBJ2-3,TRBV6-5,12
TGCAGTGCCACCTCCGGGACTAGGAGGGTCGAGCAGTACTTC,CSATSGTRRVEQYF,TRBD2,-,TRBJ2-7,TRBV20-1,14
TGTGCCAGCAGCCGACTAGCGCTCAAAGAGACCCAGTACTTC,CASSRLALKETQYF,TRBD2,-,TRBJ2-5,TRBV5-5,14
TGCAGTGCCTCCGGGACACCGAACGCCTACGAGCAGTACTTC,CSASGTPNAYEQYF,-,few,TRBJ2-7,TRBV20-1,14
TGTGCCGGAAGTGGTTCTAGCGGGAGAGGGGGAATAGAAGAGACCCAGTACTTC,CAGSGSSGRGGIEETQYF,TRBD2,-,TRBJ2-5,TRBV5-4,18
TGTGCCAGCAGCTTAGGTGTCCGGGAGGGGCCCTACAATGAGCAGTTCTTC,CASSLGVREGPYNEQFF,TRBD2,few,TRBJ2-1,TRBV11-2,17
TGTGCCGCCGGTCCCGGCAGGGTGGGCAATGAGCAGTTCTTC,CAAGPGRVGNEQFF,-,-,TRBJ2-1,TRBV7-2,14
TGCAGTGCTAGACGGCCCCCGGGACAGGGGGCTGAAGTAGCTTTCTTT,CSARRPPGQGAEVAFF,TRBD1,medium-sized,TRBJ1-1,TRBV20-1,16
TGCAGTGCTAGAGCTCGCTACAATGAGCAGTTCTTC,CSARARYNEQFF,-,-,TRBJ2-1,TRBV20-1,12
TGTGCCAGCAGTTTAAATCTAGCGGGAGGTGAGCAGTTCTTC,CASSLNLAGGEQFF,TRBD2,many,TRBJ2-1,TRBV27,14
TGTGCCAGCAGTGGAACAGCCCGTTTCGGCAATGAGCAGTTCTTC,CASSGTARFGNEQFF,-,-,TRBJ2-1,TRBV25-1,15
TGTGCCAGCAGCCCCCCTTCATCTGAGACCCAGTACTTC,CASSPPSSETQYF,-,few,TRBJ2-5,TRBV7-9,13
TGTGCCAGCAGGCGGGACAGCTATAATTCACCCCTCCACTTT,CASRRDSYNSPLHF,TRBD1,few,TRBJ1-6,TRBV7-2,14
TGTGCCAGCAGTTTAAAAACCCTTGGGGTGAGGGGCTACGAGCAGTACTTC,CASSLKTLGVRGYEQYF,-,many,TRBJ2-7,TRBV12-3/TRBV12-4,17
TGCGCCAGCAGCCCGGGGCCACAAAACATTCAGTACTTC,CASSPGPQNIQYF,-,few,TRBJ2-4,TRBV5-1,13
TGTGCCAGCAGTTCCGAGATCGGGGCCAACGTCCTGACTTTC,CASSSEIGANVLTF,-,many,TRBJ2-6,TRBV6-1,14
TGTGCCATCAGGCGGGGGGGGTCCTCGAACACTGAAGCTTTCTTT,CAIRRGGSSNTEAFF,-,-,TRBJ1-1,TRBV10-3,15
TGTGCCAGCGCCCCTAGGAGCTCCTACGAGCAGTACTTC,CASAPRSSYEQYF,-,-,TRBJ2-7,TRBV27,13
TGTGCCAGCAGCCCCACGGGCAGAAGTCTTACAGATACGCAGTATTTT,CASSPTGRSLTDTQYF,-,-,TRBJ2-3,TRBV7-2,16
TGCAGTGCCGAAGAAATGGGGCACCCAGATACGCAGTATTTT,CSAEEMGHPDTQYF,-,many,TRBJ2-3,TRBV20-1,14
TGTGCCAGCAGCCAAGTTTTGGGATACACCGGGGAGCTGTTTTTT,CASSQVLGYTGELFF,-,-,TRBJ2-2,TRBV14,15
TGTGCCTGGAGCGCACCCTCCACGCCGAGAGCTGAAGCTTTCTTT,CAWSAPSTPRAEAFF,-,-,TRBJ1-1,TRBV30,15
TGTGCCAGCAGCTTCACACATCTACAAAGAACAAAGGGGTTCTTC,CASSFTHLQRTKGFF,-,-,TRBJ2-1,TRBV12-3/TRBV12-4,15
TGCAGTGCGAGAGTTAGTGGATCCTACAATGAGCAGTTCTTC,CSARVSGSYNEQFF,-,few,TRBJ2-1,TRBV20-1,14
TGTGCCAGCAGTCTAGCGGGCTCCTACGAGCAGTACTTC,CASSLAGSYEQYF,TRBD2,many,TRBJ2-7,TRBV28,13
TGTGCCAGCAGCCAAGATATAACCACCTCCTACGAGCAGTACTTC,CASSQDITTSYEQYF,-,many,TRBJ2-7,TRBV4-2,15
TGCGCCAGCAGCTTGCCGACTAGCGGGAGCTTGGATACGCAGTATTTT,CASSLPTSGSLDTQYF,TRBD2,few,TRBJ2-3,TRBV5-1,16
TGTGCCAGCAGCTTAGGGGGCGACTTCAGTGAGCAGTTCTTC,CASSLGGDFSEQFF,-,many,TRBJ2-1,TRBV7-3,14
TGTGCCAGCAGCCAAATGATCCGGGAGGGGTCCTACAATGAGCAGTTCTTC,CASSQMIREGSYNEQFF,TRBD2,-,TRBJ2-1,TRBV4-2,17